This T cell receptor (beta chain) is drawn from a study of beta chain features in type 1 diabetes. Study-level background: Approximately 100 million sorted cells were examined across all samples. The study, taken as a whole, reports: All four CD4+ subsets of Type 1 diabetes patients contained TCRB CDR3s that were moderately but significantly shorter.

The length of the CDR3 is 16 residues. Germline lookup yields CDR1 SNHLY and CDR2 FYNNEI. Losses at the gene ends were 4 bases for V and 5 bases for J; bases not matched to a gene: 9. As every portion of the isolated RNA was reverse transcribed, the sequencing read expressed TCRB transcripts. Repertoires were generated with immunoSEQ multiplex PCR, while TCRdb's copy carries only in-frame clones and drops some. The table lists some 48,000 clones, approximately 44% of them singletons. About this clone: Its antigen remains unknown.

The sample comprised stem cell memory CD4+ T cells from blood. This TCR came from a man aged 30 to 39 with type 1 diabetes. This chain links TRBV2 with TRBJ2-2; the match to TRBD2 covers 8 bases. CDR3 loop: CASSVREGIRTGELFF. Written as DNA, the CDR3 is TGTGCCAGCAGTGTACGGGAGGGAATTCGGACCGGGGAGCTGTTTTTT.